The clone carrying this TCR beta chain was recorded only once. With 5 bases clipped from V and 0 bases from J, the junction kept 9 bases outside the gene matches. The length of the CDR3 is 18 residues. Germline V lookup: CDR1 SEHNR, CDR2 FQNEAQ (reference sequence). Study members were between about 18 and 100 years old and lived in some 22 US regions. Libraries were prepared by immunoSEQ multiplex PCR; TCRdb keeps only in-frame clonotypes and omits some of them. The sample consists of roughly 150,000 clones, roughly 84% of them appearing once. The data belong to a study of blood T cell repertoires in COVID-19. As for the study in general: Samples taken during acute and convalescent COVID-19 were collected in the United States, Italy and Spain.

The chain couples TRBV7-9 to TRBJ2-6; TRBD1 matches 8 bases. Sequenced input: PBMCs or T cells enriched from blood (not recorded which). This TCR was recovered from a man in his 70s who had been exposed to COVID-19. Written as DNA, the CDR3 is TGTGCCAGCAGCCCCAGGACAGGGCAACCCTCTGGGGCCAACGTCCTGACTTTC. Amino acid sequence: CASSPRTGQPSGANVLTF.